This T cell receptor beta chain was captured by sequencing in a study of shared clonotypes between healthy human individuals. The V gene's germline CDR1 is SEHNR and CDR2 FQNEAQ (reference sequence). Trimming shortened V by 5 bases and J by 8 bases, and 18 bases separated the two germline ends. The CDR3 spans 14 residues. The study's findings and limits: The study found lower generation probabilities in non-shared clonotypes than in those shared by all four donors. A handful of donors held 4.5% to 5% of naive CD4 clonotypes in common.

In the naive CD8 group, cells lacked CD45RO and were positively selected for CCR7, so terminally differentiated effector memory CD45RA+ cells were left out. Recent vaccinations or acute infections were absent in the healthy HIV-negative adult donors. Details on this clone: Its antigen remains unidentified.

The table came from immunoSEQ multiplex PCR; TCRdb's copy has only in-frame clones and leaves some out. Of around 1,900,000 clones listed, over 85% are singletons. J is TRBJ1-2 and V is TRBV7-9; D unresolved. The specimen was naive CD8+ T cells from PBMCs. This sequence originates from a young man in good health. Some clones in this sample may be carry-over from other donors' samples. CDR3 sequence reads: CASSDNGDPGGYTF. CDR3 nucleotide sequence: TGTGCCAGCAGCGACAACGGGGATCCGGGGGGCTACACCTTC.